This T cell receptor beta chain was obtained from a study of blood T cells in healthy people across ages. A sample-barcoded 5' primer and a J-beta primer mix were used in a second PCR of roughly 6 to 11 cycles. Using its own MiXCR run on the 5' RACE reads, TCRdb lists one record per CDR3 protein. The table lists 1.4 million or so distinct CDR3 sequences, approximately 39% of them singletons. Germline-derived CDR1 and CDR2 are LNHDA and SQIVND (reference sequence). The V gene end was trimmed by 10 bases and the J gene end by 1 base; junction bases not matched to a gene: 9. This CDR3 has 14 amino acids.

The specimen was blood. The V and J genes are TRBV19 and TRBJ2-7, with 8 bases fitting TRBD1. This sequence was found in a woman younger than 35 in good health. CDR3: CATAGGWGSYEQYF. For the CDR3, the DNA is TGTGCCACCGCAGGGGGCTGGGGTTCCTACGAGCAGTACTTC.